Listed below are T cell receptor beta chains from one sample, sequenced in a study of control samples from healthy donors and cancer patients. Generated by immunoSEQ multiplex PCR, the TCRdb table keeps only in-frame clones and is missing some. Of some 130,000 clones listed, just over 90% were seen once; the top ten hold 1.7%. Sequenced input: PBMCs. These receptors were obtained from a man aged 45 to 65 with head and neck cancer. Each CDR3 is given with its conserved first and last residue. D genes are given only for firm matches.

D gene | J gene | V gene | CDR3 protein | CDR3 DNA
TRBD2 | TRBJ2-1 | TRBV11-3 | CASSGRGTSGDHEQFF | TGTGCCAGCAGCGGCCGAGGGACTAGCGGGGATCATGAGCAGTTCTTC
- | TRBJ2-3 | TRBV12-3/TRBV12-4 | CASSFLAADTQYF | TGTGCCAGCAGTTTCCTAGCCGCAGATACGCAGTATTTT
- | TRBJ1-1 | TRBV2 | CASRAERVLAEAFF | TGTGCCAGCAGGGCTGAGAGGGTGTTGGCTGAAGCTTTCTTT
TRBD2 | TRBJ2-2 | TRBV6-2/TRBV6-3 | CASSPDLAGVSAGELFF | TGTGCCAGCAGCCCAGACCTAGCGGGGGTGTCGGCCGGGGAGCTGTTTTTT
- | TRBJ1-3 | TRBV7-2 | CASSPLSGNTIYF | TGTGCCAGCAGCCCGCTCAGCGGGAACACCATATATTTT
TRBD1 | TRBJ1-1 | TRBV18 | CASSRQGYSEAFF | TGTGCCAGCTCTAGACAGGGGTACTCTGAAGCTTTCTTT
- | TRBJ1-2 | TRBV6-6 | CASSYSQGRNYGYTF | TGTGCCAGCAGTTACTCCCAGGGTAGAAACTATGGCTACACCTTC
- | TRBJ2-3 | TRBV5-6 | CASSLFDTQYF | TGTGCCAGCAGCTTATTTGATACGCAGTATTTT
TRBD2 | TRBJ2-7 | TRBV6-1 | CASSDGAGPFYEQYF | TGTGCCAGCAGTGATGGAGCGGGGCCATTCTACGAGCAGTACTTC
- | TRBJ1-5 | TRBV18 | CASSPTGIGNQPQHF | TGTGCCAGCTCACCTACAGGGATTGGGAATCAGCCCCAGCATTTT
- | TRBJ1-1 | TRBV5-1 | CASSLRSSYMNTEAFF | TGCGCCAGCAGCTTACGTTCGTCTTACATGAACACTGAAGCTTTCTTT
- | TRBJ1-1 | TRBV4-1 | CASSPRGLPLDRKGNTEAFF | TGCGCCAGCAGCCCAAGAGGGTTACCGCTTGACAGGAAGGGGAACACTGAAGCTTTCTTT
TRBD2 | TRBJ2-5 | TRBV11-2 | CASSLSEHSGGTQYF | TGTGCCAGCAGCTTATCAGAGCATAGCGGGGGGACCCAGTACTTC
- | TRBJ2-3 | TRBV11-2 | CASSLLRDLEDTQYF | TGTGCCAGCAGCTTACTCCGGGACCTTGAAGATACGCAGTATTTT
- | TRBJ2-5 | TRBV13 | CASSLGASQETQYF | TGTGCCAGCAGCTTAGGGGCTAGTCAAGAGACCCAGTACTTC
- | TRBJ1-6 | TRBV30 | CAWGYEGVAYNSPLHF | TGTGCCTGGGGATACGAGGGGGTGGCCTATAATTCACCCCTCCACTTT
TRBD2 | TRBJ2-5 | TRBV5-6 | CASSHSGKGLAGEETQYF | TGTGCCAGCAGCCATTCGGGAAAGGGACTAGCGGGAGAAGAGACCCAGTACTTC